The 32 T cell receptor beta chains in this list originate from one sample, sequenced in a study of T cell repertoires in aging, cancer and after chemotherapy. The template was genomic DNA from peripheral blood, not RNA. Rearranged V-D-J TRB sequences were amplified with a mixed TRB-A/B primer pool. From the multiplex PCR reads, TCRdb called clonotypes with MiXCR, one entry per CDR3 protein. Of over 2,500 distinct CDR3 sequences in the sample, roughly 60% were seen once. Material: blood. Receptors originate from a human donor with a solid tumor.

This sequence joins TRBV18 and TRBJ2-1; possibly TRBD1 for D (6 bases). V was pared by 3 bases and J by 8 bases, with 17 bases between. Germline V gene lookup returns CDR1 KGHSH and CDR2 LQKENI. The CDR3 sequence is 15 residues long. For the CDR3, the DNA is TGTGCCAGCTCACCCGTGGCAGGGGCAGGCGATGAGCAGTTCTTC. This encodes CASSPVAGAGDEQFF. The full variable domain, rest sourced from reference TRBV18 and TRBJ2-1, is NAGVMQNPRHLVRRRGQEARLRCSPMKGHSHVYWYRQLPEEGLKFMVYLQKENIIDESGMPKERFSAEFPKEGPSILRIQQVVRGDSAAYFCASSPVAGAGDEQFFGPGTRLTVL.

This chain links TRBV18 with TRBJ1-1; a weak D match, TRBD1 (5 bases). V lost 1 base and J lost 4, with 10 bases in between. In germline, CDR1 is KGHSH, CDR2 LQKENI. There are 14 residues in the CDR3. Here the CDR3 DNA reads TGTGCCAGCTCACCACAGGGGCTGGGCACTGAAGCTTTCTTT. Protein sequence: CASSPQGLGTEAFF.

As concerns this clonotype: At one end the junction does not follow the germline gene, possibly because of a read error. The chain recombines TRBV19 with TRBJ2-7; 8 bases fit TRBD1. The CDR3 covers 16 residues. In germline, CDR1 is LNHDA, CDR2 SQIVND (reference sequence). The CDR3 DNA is TGTGCCAGTAGTACCCTGGGGACAGGCCAGGCCTACAAGCAGTACTTC. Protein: CASSTLGTGQAYKQYF.

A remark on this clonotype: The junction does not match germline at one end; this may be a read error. The CDR3 reads CASSFSSGTTDTKYF. CDR3 sequence (DNA): TGTGCCAGCAGCTTCTCCAGCGGTACGACAGATACGAAGTATTTT. V usage is TRBV11-2 and J usage is TRBJ2-3; the D gene could be TRBD1 or TRBD2 (5 bases each). CDR3 length: 15 residues. CDR1 is SGHAT and CDR2 is FQNNGV in the germline V gene.

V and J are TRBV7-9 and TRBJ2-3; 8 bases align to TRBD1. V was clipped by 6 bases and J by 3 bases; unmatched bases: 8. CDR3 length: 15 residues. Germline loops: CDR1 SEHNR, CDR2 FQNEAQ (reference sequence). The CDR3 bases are TGTGCCAGCAGTTCACAGGGGGTAGGGACAGATACGCAGTATTTT. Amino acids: CASSSQGVGTDTQYF.

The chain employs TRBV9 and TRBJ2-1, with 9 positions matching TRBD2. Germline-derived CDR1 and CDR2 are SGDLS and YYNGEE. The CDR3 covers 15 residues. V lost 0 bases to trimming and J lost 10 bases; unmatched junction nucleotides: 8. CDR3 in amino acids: CASSVGAAGGREQFF. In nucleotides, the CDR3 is TGTGCCAGCAGCGTAGGGGCAGCGGGAGGCCGCGAGCAGTTCTTC.

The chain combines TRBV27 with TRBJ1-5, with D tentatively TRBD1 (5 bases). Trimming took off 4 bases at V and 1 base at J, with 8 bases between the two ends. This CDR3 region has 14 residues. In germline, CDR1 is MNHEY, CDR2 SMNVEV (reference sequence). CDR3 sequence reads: CASSSGGSNQPQHF. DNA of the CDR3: TGTGCCAGCAGTTCGGGGGGAAGCAATCAGCCCCAGCATTTT.

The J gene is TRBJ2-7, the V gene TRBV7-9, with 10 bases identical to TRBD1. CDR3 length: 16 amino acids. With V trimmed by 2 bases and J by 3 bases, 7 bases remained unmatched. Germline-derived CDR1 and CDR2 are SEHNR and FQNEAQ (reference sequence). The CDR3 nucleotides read TGTGCCAGCAGCTTAACGGGACAGGGGTCCCGCTACGAGCAGTACTTC. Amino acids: CASSLTGQGSRYEQYF.

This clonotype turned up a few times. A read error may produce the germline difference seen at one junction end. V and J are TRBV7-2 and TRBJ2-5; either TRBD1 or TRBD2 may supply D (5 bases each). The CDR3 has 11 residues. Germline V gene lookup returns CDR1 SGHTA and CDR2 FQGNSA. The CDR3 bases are TGTGCCAGCAGCCTCCGGGGCCTTCAGGACTTC. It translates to CASSLRGLQDF.

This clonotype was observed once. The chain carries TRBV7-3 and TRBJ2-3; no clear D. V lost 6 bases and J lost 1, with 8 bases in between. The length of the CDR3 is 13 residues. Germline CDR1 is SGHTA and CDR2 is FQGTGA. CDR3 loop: CASSYSRTDTQYF. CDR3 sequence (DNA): TGTGCCAGCAGTTACTCGCGCACAGATACGCAGTATTTT.

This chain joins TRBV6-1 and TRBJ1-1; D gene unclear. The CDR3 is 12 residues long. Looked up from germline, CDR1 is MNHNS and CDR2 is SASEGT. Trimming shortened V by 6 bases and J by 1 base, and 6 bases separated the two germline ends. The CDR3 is CASSLANTEAFF. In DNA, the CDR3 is TGTGCCAGCAGCCTGGCGAACACTGAAGCTTTCTTT.

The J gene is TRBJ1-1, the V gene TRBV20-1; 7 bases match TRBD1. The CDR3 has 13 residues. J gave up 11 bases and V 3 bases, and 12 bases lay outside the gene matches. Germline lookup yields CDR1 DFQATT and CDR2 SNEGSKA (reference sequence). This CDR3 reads CSARGYRGNEAFF. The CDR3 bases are TGCAGTGCTAGGGGGTACAGGGGTAACGAGGCTTTCTTT.

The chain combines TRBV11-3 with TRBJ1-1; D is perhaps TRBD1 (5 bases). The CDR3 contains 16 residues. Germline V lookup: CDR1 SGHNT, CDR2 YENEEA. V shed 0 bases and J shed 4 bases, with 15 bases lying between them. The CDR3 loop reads CASSLDGREGSTEAFF. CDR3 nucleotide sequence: TGTGCCAGCAGCTTAGATGGCAGGGAGGGATCCACTGAAGCTTTCTTT.

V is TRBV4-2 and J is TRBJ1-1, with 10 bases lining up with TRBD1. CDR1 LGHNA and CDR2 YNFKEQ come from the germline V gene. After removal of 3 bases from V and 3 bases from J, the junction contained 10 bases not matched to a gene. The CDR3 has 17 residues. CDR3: CASSHGQGVFSYTEAFF. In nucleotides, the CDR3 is TGTGCCAGCAGCCATGGACAGGGGGTATTTTCGTACACTGAAGCTTTCTTT.

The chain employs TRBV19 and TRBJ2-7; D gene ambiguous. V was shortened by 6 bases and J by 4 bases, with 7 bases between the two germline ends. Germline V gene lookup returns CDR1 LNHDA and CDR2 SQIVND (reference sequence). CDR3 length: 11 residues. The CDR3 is CASSGFYEQYF. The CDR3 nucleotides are TGTGCCAGTAGCGGGTTTTACGAGCAGTACTTC.

CDR3 sequence (DNA): TGCGCCAGCAGCCAAGGTGCAGGGGCCTATAATTCACCCCTCCACTTT. Translating it yields CASSQGAGAYNSPLHF. The gene calls are TRBV4-3 and TRBJ1-6; TRBD1 might be the D (6 bases). The V gene lost 1 base and the J gene lost 2 bases, with 9 bases spanning the gap. CDR1 LGHNA and CDR2 YSLEER come from the germline V gene. CDR3 length equals 16 residues.

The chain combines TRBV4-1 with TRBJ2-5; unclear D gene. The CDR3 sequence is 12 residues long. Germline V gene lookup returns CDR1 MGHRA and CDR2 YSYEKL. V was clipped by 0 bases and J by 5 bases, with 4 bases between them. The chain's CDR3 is CASSQEGETQYF. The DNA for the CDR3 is TGCGCCAGCAGCCAAGAGGGGGAGACCCAGTACTTC.

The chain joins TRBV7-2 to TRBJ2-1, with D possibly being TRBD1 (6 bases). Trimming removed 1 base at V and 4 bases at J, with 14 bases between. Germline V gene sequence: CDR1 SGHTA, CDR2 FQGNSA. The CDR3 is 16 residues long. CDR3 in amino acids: CASSLGGLPPYNEQFF. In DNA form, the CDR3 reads TGTGCCAGCAGCTTAGGGGGGCTTCCTCCTTACAATGAGCAGTTCTTC.

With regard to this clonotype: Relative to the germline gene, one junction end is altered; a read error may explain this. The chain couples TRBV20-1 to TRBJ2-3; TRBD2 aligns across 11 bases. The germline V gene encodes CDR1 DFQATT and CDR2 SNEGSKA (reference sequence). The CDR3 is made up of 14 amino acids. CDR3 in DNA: TGCAGTACCATAGCGGGGGGGCGCACAGATACGCGGTATTTT. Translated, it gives CSTIAGGRTDTRYF.

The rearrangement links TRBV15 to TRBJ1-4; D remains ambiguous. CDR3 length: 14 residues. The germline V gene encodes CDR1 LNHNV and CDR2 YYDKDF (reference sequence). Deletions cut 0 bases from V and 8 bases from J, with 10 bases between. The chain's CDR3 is CATSRDPNSEKLFF. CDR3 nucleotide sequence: TGTGCCACCAGCAGAGATCCCAATTCCGAAAAACTGTTTTTT.

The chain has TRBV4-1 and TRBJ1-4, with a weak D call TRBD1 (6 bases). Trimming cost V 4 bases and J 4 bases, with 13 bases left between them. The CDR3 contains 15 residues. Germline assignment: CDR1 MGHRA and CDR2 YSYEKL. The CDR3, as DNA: TGCGCCAGCAGCCGAAACAGGGACGATAATGAAAAACTGTTTTTT. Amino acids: CASSRNRDDNEKLFF.

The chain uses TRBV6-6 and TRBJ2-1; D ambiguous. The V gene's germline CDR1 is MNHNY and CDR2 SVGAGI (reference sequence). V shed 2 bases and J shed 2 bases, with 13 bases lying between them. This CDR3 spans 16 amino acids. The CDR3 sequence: CASSYPTAPAYNEQFF. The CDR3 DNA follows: TGTGCCAGCAGTTACCCCACGGCGCCAGCCTACAATGAGCAGTTCTTC.

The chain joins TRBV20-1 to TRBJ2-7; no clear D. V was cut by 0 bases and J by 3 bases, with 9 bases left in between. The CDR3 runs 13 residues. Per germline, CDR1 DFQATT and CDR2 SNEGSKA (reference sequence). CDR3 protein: CSARDPYNYEQYF. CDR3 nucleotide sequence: TGCAGTGCTAGAGATCCTTACAACTACGAGCAGTACTTC.

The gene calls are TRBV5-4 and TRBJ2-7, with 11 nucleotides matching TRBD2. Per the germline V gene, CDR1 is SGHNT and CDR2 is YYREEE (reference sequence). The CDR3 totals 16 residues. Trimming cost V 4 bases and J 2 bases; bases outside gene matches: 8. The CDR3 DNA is TGTGCCAGCAGCCTACTACTAGCGGGAGCCGCCTACGAGCAGTACTTC. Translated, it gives CASSLLLAGAAYEQYF.

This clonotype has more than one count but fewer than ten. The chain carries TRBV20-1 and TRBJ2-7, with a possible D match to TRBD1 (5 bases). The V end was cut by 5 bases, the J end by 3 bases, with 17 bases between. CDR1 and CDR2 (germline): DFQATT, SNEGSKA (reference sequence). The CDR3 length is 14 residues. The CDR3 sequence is CSAGTTVRNYEQYF. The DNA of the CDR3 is TGCAGTGCTGGTACGACAGTAAGAAACTACGAGCAGTACTTC.

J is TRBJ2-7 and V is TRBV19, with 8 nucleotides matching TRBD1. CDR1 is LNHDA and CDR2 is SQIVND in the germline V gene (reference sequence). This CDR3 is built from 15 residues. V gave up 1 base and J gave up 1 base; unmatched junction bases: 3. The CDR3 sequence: CASSIGRGQSYEQYF. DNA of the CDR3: TGTGCCAGTAGTATAGGCAGGGGGCAATCCTACGAGCAGTACTTC.

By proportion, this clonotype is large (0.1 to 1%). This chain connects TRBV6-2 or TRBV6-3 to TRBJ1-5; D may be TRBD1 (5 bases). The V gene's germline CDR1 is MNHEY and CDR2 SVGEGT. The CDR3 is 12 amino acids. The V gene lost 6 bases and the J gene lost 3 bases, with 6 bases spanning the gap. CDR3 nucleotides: TGTGCCAGCAGGGGACTCAATCAGCCCCAGCATTTT. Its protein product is CASRGLNQPQHF.

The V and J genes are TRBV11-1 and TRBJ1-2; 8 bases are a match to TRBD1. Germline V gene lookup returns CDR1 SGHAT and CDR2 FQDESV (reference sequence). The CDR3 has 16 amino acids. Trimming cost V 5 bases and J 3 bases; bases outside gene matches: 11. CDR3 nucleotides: TGTGCCAGCAGCGCATCCTACAGGGGGTGGGACTATGGCTACACCTTC. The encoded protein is CASSASYRGWDYGYTF.

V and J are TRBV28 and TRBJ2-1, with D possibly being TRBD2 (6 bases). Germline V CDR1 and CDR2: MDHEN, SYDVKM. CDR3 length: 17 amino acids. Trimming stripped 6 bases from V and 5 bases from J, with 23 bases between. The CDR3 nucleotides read TGTGCCAGCAGCATACCCTTCACCGGGACTTACAACAATGAGCAGTTCTTC. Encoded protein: CASSIPFTGTYNNEQFF.

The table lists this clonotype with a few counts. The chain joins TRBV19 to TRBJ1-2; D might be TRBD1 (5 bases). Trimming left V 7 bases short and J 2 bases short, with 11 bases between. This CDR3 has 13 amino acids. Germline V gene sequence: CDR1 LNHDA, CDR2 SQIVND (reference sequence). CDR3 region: CASTGDSNYGYTF. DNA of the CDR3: TGTGCCAGTACGGGGGACTCCAACTATGGCTACACCTTC. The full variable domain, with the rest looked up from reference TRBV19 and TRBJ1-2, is DGGITQSPKYLFRKEGQNVTLSCEQNLNHDAMYWYRQDPGQGLRLIYYSQIVNDFQKGDIAEGYSVSREKKESFPLTVTSAQKNPTAFYLCASTGDSNYGYTFGSGTRLTVV.

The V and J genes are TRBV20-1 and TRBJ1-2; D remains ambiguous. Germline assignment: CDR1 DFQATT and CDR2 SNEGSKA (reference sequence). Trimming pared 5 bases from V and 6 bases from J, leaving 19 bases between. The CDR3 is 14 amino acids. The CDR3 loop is CSASARDGTNGYTF. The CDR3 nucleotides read TGCAGTGCTTCAGCCCGAGACGGAACGAATGGCTACACCTTC.

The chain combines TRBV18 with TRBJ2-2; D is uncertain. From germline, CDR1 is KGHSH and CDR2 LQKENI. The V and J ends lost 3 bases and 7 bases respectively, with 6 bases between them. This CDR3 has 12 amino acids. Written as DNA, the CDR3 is TGTGCCAGCTCACCGGAGATCGGGGAGCTGTTTTTT. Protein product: CASSPEIGELFF. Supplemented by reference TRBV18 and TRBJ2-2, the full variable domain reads NAGVMQNPRHLVRRRGQEARLRCSPMKGHSHVYWYRQLPEEGLKFMVYLQKENIIDESGMPKERFSAEFPKEGPSILRIQQVVRGDSAAYFCASSPEIGELFFGEGSRLTVL.